The rows below give T cell receptor beta chains drawn from one sample of a study of shared clonotypes between healthy human individuals. Sequencing was performed with immunoSEQ multiplex PCR; in TCRdb, only in-frame clones are kept and a portion is missing. The data contain fewer than 400,000 clones, 74% of them seen just once; the ten biggest clones take up 10%. Material for sequencing was memory CD4+ T cells sorted from blood. These receptors were taken from a man aged 25 to 40 in good health. Each CDR3 is given with its conserved first and last residue. D genes are given only for firm matches. Part of the rows lack a size; the others show once, few, many or a class for expanded clones.

V gene	D gene	J gene	clone size	CDR3 protein	CDR3 DNA
TRBV10-2	TRBD1	TRBJ1-6	NA	CASRFTGGPESPLHF	TGCGCCAGCAGGTTTACAGGGGGCCCGGAATCACCCCTCCACTTT
TRBV18	NA	TRBJ2-7	NA	CASSPPGGRPYEQYF	TGTGCCAGCTCACCACCGGGTGGGAGACCCTACGAGCAGTACTTC
TRBV7-9	TRBD1	TRBJ2-7	NA	CASSLTGTEGIEQYF	TGTGCCAGCAGCTTAACCGGGACAGAGGGCATCGAGCAGTACTTC
TRBV7-9	TRBD1	TRBJ2-1	NA	CASSAQDRGTYNEQFF	TGTGCCAGCAGCGCGCAGGACAGGGGGACTTACAATGAGCAGTTCTTC
TRBV7-6	NA	TRBJ2-3	NA	CASSLISSTDTQYF	TGTGCCAGCAGCTTAATTAGTTCCACAGATACGCAGTATTTT
TRBV19	NA	TRBJ1-3	NA	CASNNAGNTIYF	TGTGCCAGTAATAACGCTGGAAACACCATATATTTT
TRBV30	NA	TRBJ1-2	NA	CAWSVTGVMVYGYTF	TGTGCCTGGAGTGTAACCGGGGTAATGGTCTATGGCTACACCTTC
TRBV2	NA	TRBJ2-7	few	CASVGRSSYEQYF	TGTGCCAGCGTTGGACGGAGCTCCTACGAGCAGTACTTC
TRBV11-2	TRBD1	TRBJ1-3	once	CASSLARGQGNTIYF	TGTGCCAGCAGCTTGGCCAGGGGGCAAGGAAACACCATATATTTT
TRBV6-5	NA	TRBJ1-2	NA	CASSPAQNYGYTF	TGTGCCAGCAGTCCCGCCCAGAACTATGGCTACACCTTC
TRBV15	TRBD2	TRBJ2-7	once	CATSRDLAGARGEQYF	TGTGCCACCAGCAGAGATCTCGCGGGAGCTAGGGGCGAGCAGTACTTC
TRBV30	TRBD1	TRBJ1-1	NA	CAWKGGGTEAFF	TGTGCCTGGAAAGGGGGCGGCACTGAAGCTTTCTTT
TRBV19	TRBD1	TRBJ2-7	NA	CASRNGQGSYEQYF	TGTGCCAGTCGGAACGGACAGGGGTCCTACGAGCAGTACTTC
TRBV6-5	TRBD1	TRBJ2-7	NA	CASSLGGSSYEQYF	TGTGCCAGCAGTTTAGGGGGCAGCTCCTACGAGCAGTACTTC
TRBV29-1	NA	TRBJ2-4	once	CSVASLNIQYF	TGCAGCGTTGCCAGCTTAAACATTCAGTACTTC
TRBV25-1	NA	TRBJ2-2	once	CASTSTGELFF	TGTGCCAGCACCTCAACCGGGGAGCTGTTTTTT
TRBV7-8	TRBD2	TRBJ2-3	NA	CASSTLAGYTDTQYF	TGTGCCAGCAGCACCCTAGCGGGGTACACAGATACGCAGTATTTT
TRBV27	NA	TRBJ1-5	NA	CASSLYRASNQPQHF	TGTGCCAGCAGTTTATACAGGGCAAGCAATCAGCCCCAGCATTTT
TRBV7-9	NA	TRBJ2-7	NA	CASGLIGDEQYF	TGTGCCAGCGGCCTCATCGGGGACGAGCAGTACTTC
TRBV5-1	TRBD1	TRBJ2-5	NA	CASSGDRAKETQYF	TGCGCCAGCAGCGGGGACAGGGCGAAGGAGACCCAGTACTTC
TRBV9	TRBD2	TRBJ2-1	NA	CASSAGLAATAHNEQFF	TGTGCCAGCAGCGCCGGACTAGCGGCCACTGCCCACAATGAGCAGTTCTTC
TRBV19	NA	TRBJ2-4	once	CASSIGPIAKNIQYF	TGTGCCAGTAGTATTGGACCCATAGCCAAAAACATTCAGTACTTC
TRBV4-3	NA	TRBJ2-2	NA	CASSQLRGTGELFF	TGCGCCAGCAGCCAACTCAGGGGCACCGGGGAGCTGTTTTTT
TRBV6-1	TRBD1	TRBJ1-3	NA	CASSQVTGTGNTIYF	TGTGCCAGCAGCCAAGTGACAGGGACTGGAAACACCATATATTTT
TRBV14	NA	TRBJ2-1	few	CASKALLQGPQFF	TGTGCCAGCAAAGCCTTATTACAGGGACCGCAGTTCTTC
TRBV18	TRBD1	TRBJ2-7	NA	CASSLDRDSYEQYF	TGTGCCAGCTCGCTTGACAGGGACTCCTACGAGCAGTACTTC
TRBV6-1	NA	TRBJ1-2	once	CASSETYGYTF	TGTGCCAGCAGTGAAACCTATGGCTACACCTTC